This passage covers 19 T cell receptor beta chains from one sample sequenced in a study of CXCR3-negative and CXCR3-positive naive CD8 T cells. All TRB cDNA libraries came from 5' RACE performed with UMI labels. For each CDR3 protein, TCRdb gives one entry from its re-call of the 5' RACE reads, without DNA. The sample is made up of tens of thousands of distinct CDR3 sequences, and the top ten hold 0.9% to 1.2% of it. The sequenced material came from naive CXCR3- CD8+ T cells from blood. The subset denotes: CD45RO-CCR7+CD27+CD95- naive CD8+ T cells lacking CXCR3 (TNR3-). These receptors all come from a human donor in good health. Some clones in this sample may be carry-over from other donors' samples.

The rearrangement joins TRBV13 to TRBJ1-2; with no DNA, the TCRdb D assignment of TRBD1 cannot be verified. CDR3 size: 14 residues. Germline values: CDR1 PRHDT, CDR2 FYEKMQ (reference sequence). CDR3 residues: CASSPGTGIEGYTF.

The V gene is TRBV29-1, the J gene TRBJ1-2. The CDR3 extends over 14 amino acids. Looked up from germline, CDR1 is SQVTM and CDR2 is ANQGSEA. The CDR3 region is CSVEDASPSNGYTF.

CDR3 loop: CASSEGPGVSYEQYF. This chain uses TRBV2 with TRBJ2-7; TCRdb gives TRBD1 as the D gene, but with no DNA this cannot be confirmed. Germline assignment: CDR1 SNHLY and CDR2 FYNNEI. This CDR3 spans 15 amino acids.

V is TRBV29-1 and J is TRBJ2-7; TCRdb proposes TRBD2, but this gene call is untestable without DNA. Germline V CDR1 and CDR2: SQVTM, ANQGSEA. This CDR3 comprises 15 residues. CDR3 residues: CSVGGTSVNPYEQYF.

The chain has TRBV7-9 and TRBJ2-3; TCRdb names TRBD1, which stays unverified in the absence of DNA. CDR1 SEHNR and CDR2 FQNEAQ come from the germline V gene (reference sequence). This CDR3 has 14 amino acids. The CDR3 region is CASSSVRGTDTQYF.

This chain joins TRBV4-2 and TRBJ2-1; with no DNA, the TCRdb D assignment of TRBD2 cannot be verified. The germline CDR1 and CDR2 sequences are LGHNA and YNFKEQ. CDR3 length equals 20 residues. The CDR3 protein is CASSQDSVEAVPSSYNEQFF.

V and J are TRBV10-3 and TRBJ2-2; the D call of TRBD1 rests on TCRdb alone, since no DNA is present to check it. The CDR3 has 16 residues. CDR1 and CDR2 from the germline V gene are ENHRY and SYGVKD. This chain's CDR3 is CAISEPGQGKTGELFF.

The CDR3 loop reads CSALDQGYEQYF. The chain employs TRBV29-1 and TRBJ2-7; the D call from TCRdb, TRBD1, cannot be confirmed without DNA. The CDR3 runs to 12 residues. Germline V lookup: CDR1 SQVTM, CDR2 ANQGSEA.

The V gene is TRBV12-3 or TRBV12-4, the J gene TRBJ2-1. This CDR3 is 12 amino acids long. The CDR3 region is CASSPFVSEQFF.

The chain employs TRBV9 and TRBJ1-1; as DNA is missing, the TRBD1 call by TCRdb cannot be tested. In germline, CDR1 is SGDLS, CDR2 YYNGEE. The length of the CDR3 is 15 residues. This CDR3 reads CASSAPGQLNTEAFF.

The genes are TRBV7-6 and TRBJ2-7. The CDR3 totals 14 residues. The germline CDR1 and CDR2 sequences are SGHVS and FNYEAQ. This CDR3 is CASSSDGNQNEQYF.

The rearrangement links TRBV7-9 to TRBJ2-4; with no DNA, the TCRdb D assignment of TRBD1 cannot be verified. Germline V gene lookup returns CDR1 SEHNR and CDR2 FQNEAQ (reference sequence). CDR3 length: 15 residues. CDR3 sequence: CASSPASGRKNIQYF.

The chain links TRBV29-1 to TRBJ1-2; without DNA, the TCRdb call of TRBD1 cannot be checked. Germline V gene sequence: CDR1 SQVTM, CDR2 ANQGSEA. The CDR3 loop spans 12 amino acids. The CDR3 sequence: CSAMDNNYGYTF.

The chain carries TRBV4-3 and TRBJ2-5; TCRdb's D call, TRBD2, is unchecked because there is no DNA. CDR1 and CDR2 (germline): LGHNA, YSLEER. The CDR3 consists of 15 residues. CDR3: CASSHSSGGLETQYF.

This chain uses TRBV28 with TRBJ2-2. CDR1 is MDHEN, CDR2 SYDVKM, per germline. The CDR3 runs 12 residues. The CDR3 protein is CASKEFIGELFF.

The chain employs TRBV5-6 and TRBJ2-1; absent DNA, TCRdb's TRBD2 call cannot be checked. This CDR3 is built from 16 residues. Germline CDR1 and CDR2: SGHDT and YYEEEE. The CDR3 is CASSFQRGVLNNEQFF.

The V and J genes are TRBV4-3 and TRBJ2-1; TCRdb lists TRBD1, though no DNA is available to test this call. Germline CDR1 is LGHNA and CDR2 is YSLEER. This CDR3 spans 16 amino acids. The CDR3 loop is CASSQVLTGGYNEQFF.

The chain has TRBV6-5 and TRBJ2-1; without DNA, the TCRdb call of TRBD1 cannot be checked. The CDR3 loop spans 14 amino acids. The germline CDR1 and CDR2 sequences are MNHEY and SVGAGI. The CDR3 sequence: CASSYSGTENEQFF.

V gene TRBV4-1 combines with J gene TRBJ2-5; as DNA is missing, the TRBD2 call by TCRdb cannot be tested. From germline, CDR1 is MGHRA and CDR2 YSYEKL. The length of the CDR3 is 16 residues. The CDR3 loop reads CASSQEGGRNQETQYF.